The 28 T cell receptor beta chains below come from one sample, sequenced in a study of blood T cell repertoires in COVID-19. Profiled with immunoSEQ multiplex PCR; TCRdb holds only in-frame clones, not every one. The sample has more than 250,000 clones; 70% to 90% are singletons. The sequencing input was peripheral blood. Every receptor here comes from a woman aged 30 to 39 who had recovered from COVID-19.

The J gene is TRBJ2-6, the V gene TRBV7-3; the match to TRBD1 covers 9 bases. From germline, CDR1 is SGHTA and CDR2 FQGTGA. Losses at the gene ends were 6 bases for V and 0 bases for J; bases not matched to a gene: 9. The CDR3 contains 18 residues. The chain's CDR3 is CASRPGTGRSSGANVLTF. CDR3 nucleotide sequence: TGTGCCAGCAGACCCGGGACAGGGAGGAGCTCTGGGGCCAACGTCCTGACTTTC.

This chain uses TRBV4-2 with TRBJ1-4; 7 bases match TRBD1. Germline V gene lookup returns CDR1 LGHNA and CDR2 YNFKEQ. V trimming: 4 bases; J trimming: 4 bases; junction bases outside the gene matches: 3. The CDR3 is 14 amino acids. This CDR3 is CASSPGTVNEKLFF. The CDR3 bases are TGTGCCAGCAGCCCCGGGACAGTTAATGAAAAACTGTTTTTT.

The gene calls are TRBV2 and TRBJ1-1, with 9 nucleotides matching TRBD1. The J segment lost 4 bases and the V segment lost 5 bases, leaving 5 bases of the junction unmatched. The CDR3 extends over 14 amino acids. Germline lookup yields CDR1 SNHLY and CDR2 FYNNEI. CDR3 region: CASSRGQGSTEAFF. CDR3 DNA sequence: TGTGCCAGCAGTCGGGGACAGGGCTCCACTGAAGCTTTCTTT. Together with reference TRBV2 and TRBJ1-1, the CDR3 gives the full variable domain: EPEVTQTPSHQVTQMGQEVILRCVPISNHLYFYWYRQILGQKVEFLVSFYNNEISEKSEIFDDQFSVERPDGSNFTLKIRSTKLEDSAMYFCASSRGQGSTEAFFGQGTRLTVV.

This chain links TRBV24-1 with TRBJ2-7, with 10 bases aligning to TRBD1. This CDR3 comprises 12 residues. Losses at the gene ends were 9 bases for V and 6 bases for J; bases not matched to a gene: 4. The V gene's germline CDR1 is KGHDR and CDR2 SFDVKD. The CDR3 DNA is TGTGCCACCGGGGGACAGGGGCCCGAGCAGTACTTC. This gives the protein CATGGQGPEQYF.

The V and J genes are TRBV23-1 and TRBJ2-2, with TRBD1 as a possible D gene (6 bases). Being an ORF, TRBV23-1 has a function that is uncertain. V shed 2 bases and J shed 5 bases, with 9 bases lying between them. This CDR3 is 14 amino acids long. The DNA for the CDR3 is TGCGCCAGCAGTCAAACAGGGTGGACCGGGGAGCTGTTTTTT. Translating gives CASSQTGWTGELFF.

V and J are TRBV27 and TRBJ2-7; unclear D gene. Trimming removed 0 bases at V and 0 bases at J, with 6 bases between. In germline, CDR1 is MNHEY, CDR2 SMNVEV (reference sequence). The CDR3 sequence is 14 residues long. The CDR3 coding sequence is TGTGCCAGCAGTTTATCTACAGCCTCCTACGAGCAGTACTTC. Encoded protein: CASSLSTASYEQYF.

This chain joins TRBV5-1 and TRBJ1-1; D is perhaps TRBD1 (5 bases). V was clipped by 4 bases and J by 3 bases, with 13 bases between them. Germline CDR1 reads SGHRS; CDR2 reads YFSETQ. CDR3 length: 14 residues. The DNA for the CDR3 is TGCGCCAGCAGCGGGGCTGGGGGGTACACTGAAGCTTTCTTT. Translated: CASSGAGGYTEAFF.

The chain uses TRBV19 and TRBJ1-1; 9 positions agree with TRBD1. Germline V lookup: CDR1 LNHDA, CDR2 SQIVND (reference sequence). The CDR3 is 15 residues long. The junction had 5 bases not matched to a gene; V was cut back by 6 bases and J by 0 bases. The CDR3 coding sequence is TGTGCCAGTAGCGTTGGACAGGGGATGAACACTGAAGCTTTCTTT. Its translation: CASSVGQGMNTEAFF. Looking up the rest from reference TRBV19 and TRBJ1-1 gives the full variable domain: DGGITQSPKYLFRKEGQNVTLSCEQNLNHDAMYWYRQDPGQGLRLIYYSQIVNDFQKGDIAEGYSVSREKKESFPLTVTSAQKNPTAFYLCASSVGQGMNTEAFFGQGTRLTVV.

In this sample, this clone turned up a few times. The rearrangement uses TRBV18 and TRBJ1-4, with D perhaps TRBD1 (5 bases). Trimming stripped 3 bases from V and 7 bases from J, with 18 bases between. Looked up from germline, CDR1 is KGHSH and CDR2 is LQKENI. The CDR3 runs to 16 residues. The chain's CDR3 is CASSPTGTGRSEKLFF. The CDR3 DNA sequence: TGTGCCAGCTCACCGACCGGGACCGGGAGGAGTGAAAAACTGTTTTTT.

This clone has only a few counts. This rearrangement joins TRBV10-2 to TRBJ1-5, with D perhaps matching TRBD1 (5 bases). The V end was cut by 2 bases, the J end by 5 bases, with 7 bases between. CDR3 size: 13 residues. Germline V CDR1 and CDR2: WSHSY, SAAADI. The CDR3 coding sequence is TGCGCCAGCAGTGAGCCAGGGTATCAGCCCCAGCATTTT. Encoded protein: CASSEPGYQPQHF.

The CDR3 bases are TGTGCCAGTGGGGACAGGCTCGCGAACACCGGGGAGCTGTTTTTT. This sequence encodes CASGDRLANTGELFF. The V gene is TRBV28, the J gene TRBJ2-2; TRBD1 agrees at 8 bases. Looked up from germline, CDR1 is MDHEN and CDR2 is SYDVKM. J gave up 0 bases and V 9 bases, and 6 bases lay outside the gene matches. The CDR3 spans 15 residues.

The V gene is TRBV7-6, the J gene TRBJ2-3; 7 nucleotides align to TRBD1. Trimming removed 5 bases from V and 4 bases from J; junction bases left unmatched: 3. There are 13 residues in the CDR3. CDR1 SGHVS and CDR2 FNYEAQ come from the germline V gene. This chain's CDR3 is CASSLGTADTQYF. The CDR3 DNA reads TGTGCCAGCAGCCTGGGGACAGCAGATACGCAGTATTTT. The variable domain in full, completed from reference TRBV7-6 and TRBJ2-3, reads GAGVSQSPRYKVTKRGQDVALRCDPISGHVSLYWYRQALGQGPEFLTYFNYEAQQDKSGLPNDRFSAERPEGSISTLTIQRTEQRDSAMYRCASSLGTADTQYFGPGTRLTVL.

The genes are TRBV14 and TRBJ2-1, with 10 bases aligning to TRBD1. This CDR3 has 15 amino acids. The germline V gene encodes CDR1 SGHDN and CDR2 FVKESK. V lost 6 bases to trimming and J lost 6 bases; unmatched junction nucleotides: 8. The CDR3 is CASSIGTGVFNEQFF. The CDR3, as DNA: TGTGCCAGCAGTATTGGGACAGGGGTATTCAATGAGCAGTTCTTC.

V usage is TRBV11-2 and J usage is TRBJ2-5, with 14 nucleotides matching TRBD2. CDR3 length: 17 amino acids. CDR1 and CDR2 (germline): SGHAT, FQNNGV. J was trimmed by 4 bases and V by 0 bases; bases with no gene match: 4. The CDR3 DNA is TGTGCCAGCAGCTTAGAGGGGACTAGCGGGGGTTTAGAGACCCAGTACTTC. This codes for CASSLEGTSGGLETQYF.

The V gene is TRBV10-1, the J gene TRBJ2-7; 8 bases fit TRBD1. The CDR3 loop spans 17 amino acids. With 7 bases clipped from V and 6 bases from J, the junction kept 20 bases outside the gene matches. The germline CDR1 and CDR2 sequences are WNHNN and SYGVQD (reference sequence). CDR3: CASKRDRGFSLTGEQYF. The DNA for the CDR3 is TGCGCCAGCAAGCGCGACAGGGGATTTTCTTTGACGGGCGAGCAGTACTTC.

This sequence joins TRBV7-2 and TRBJ2-5; TRBD1 agrees at 9 bases. The junction had 8 bases not matched to a gene; V was cut back by 5 bases and J by 4 bases. The CDR3 has 15 residues. Looked up from germline, CDR1 is SGHTA and CDR2 is FQGNSA. Here the CDR3 DNA reads TGTGCCAGCAGCGCGGGACAGGGACGAGGAGAGACCCAGTACTTC. Translation gives CASSAGQGRGETQYF.

The V and J genes are TRBV19 and TRBJ2-1; 9 positions match TRBD2. Germline loops: CDR1 LNHDA, CDR2 SQIVND (reference sequence). The CDR3 totals 12 residues. J gave up 15 bases and V 2 bases, and 5 bases lay outside the gene matches. CDR3 sequence: CASSIIAGVRFF. The CDR3 coding sequence is TGTGCCAGTAGTATAATAGCGGGGGTGCGGTTCTTC. Filled out from reference TRBV19 and TRBJ2-1, the complete variable domain reads DGGITQSPKYLFRKEGQNVTLSCEQNLNHDAMYWYRQDPGQGLRLIYYSQIVNDFQKGDIAEGYSVSREKKESFPLTVTSAQKNPTAFYLCASSIIAGVRFFGPGTRLTVL.

The genes are TRBV3-1 (or the pseudogene TRBV3-2) and TRBJ1-1; a weak D match, TRBD1 (5 bases). This CDR3 region has 15 residues. V shed 4 bases and J shed 2 bases, with 14 bases lying between them. Germline CDR1 and CDR2: LGHDT and YNNKEL (reference sequence). The CDR3 here is CASSPSSGKNTEAFF. CDR3 bases: TGTGCCAGCAGCCCCTCCTCAGGGAAAAACACTGAAGCTTTCTTT.

The chain has TRBV5-6 and TRBJ2-6; maybe TRBD1 (6 bases). CDR3 length: 18 amino acids. The V and J ends lost 3 bases and 0 bases respectively, with 16 bases between them. From germline, CDR1 is SGHDT and CDR2 YYEEEE. CDR3 nucleotides: TGTGCCAGCAGCTCGCCCGGACAGCTCCTCTCTGGGGCCAACGTCCTGACTTTC. Protein sequence: CASSSPGQLLSGANVLTF.

Written as DNA, the CDR3 is TGTGCCAGTAGTACATGGAGTATCTCCTACAATGAGCAGTTCTTC. It encodes CASSTWSISYNEQFF. The V call is TRBV19, the J call TRBJ2-1; D ambiguous. Germline V gene sequence: CDR1 LNHDA, CDR2 SQIVND (reference sequence). This CDR3 is built from 15 residues. V lost 4 bases and J lost 0, with 10 bases in between.

The chain carries TRBV25-1 and TRBJ1-1; D is ambiguous. The CDR3 consists of 15 residues. V shed 3 bases and J shed 4 bases, with 15 bases lying between them. The germline V gene has CDR1 MGHDK and CDR2 SYGVNS. The CDR3 DNA follows: TGTGCCAGCAGTGATTACACCAATCATTCCACTGAAGCTTTCTTT. The encoded protein is CASSDYTNHSTEAFF. Full variable domain (rest looked up from reference TRBV25-1 and TRBJ1-1): EADIYQTPRYLVIGTGKKITLECSQTMGHDKMYWYQQDPGMELHLIHYSYGVNSTEKGDLSSESTVSRIRTEHFPLTLESARPSHTSQYLCASSDYTNHSTEAFFGQGTRLTVV.

Concerning this clone itself: At one of its ends the junction is not consistent with the germline gene, which may arise from a read error. The V call is TRBV24-1, the J call TRBJ1-2; 9 positions match TRBD1. Germline loops: CDR1 KGHDR, CDR2 SFDVKD. This CDR3 is built from 14 residues. CDR3 nucleotide sequence: TGTGTCACCAGTGACCCCGACAGGGGGTATGGCTACACCTTC. Amino acid sequence: CVTSDPDRGYGYTF.

This clone is a singleton in its sample. This rearrangement joins TRBV3-1 (or the pseudogene TRBV3-2) to TRBJ2-5, with D unclear. Trimming took off 1 base at V and 9 bases at J, with 15 bases between the two ends. This CDR3 has 14 residues. From germline, CDR1 is LGHDT and CDR2 YNNKEL (reference sequence). DNA for the CDR3: TGTGCCAGCAGCCAAGTCGCTAGTTTATGGGCCCAGTACTTC. Its translation is CASSQVASLWAQYF.

The chain joins TRBV30 to TRBJ1-1; TRBD1 agrees at 10 bases. The CDR3 is 13 residues long. The junction had 3 bases not matched to a gene; V was cut back by 5 bases and J by 3 bases. CDR1 and CDR2 (germline): GTSNPN, SVGIG (reference sequence). The CDR3 spells CAWGQGVDTEAFF. The CDR3 bases are TGTGCCTGGGGACAGGGGGTCGACACTGAAGCTTTCTTT.

The rearrangement joins TRBV12-3 or TRBV12-4 to TRBJ1-1; TRBD1 might be the D (5 bases). CDR3 length equals 13 residues. V was cut by 6 bases and J by 0 bases, with 8 bases left in between. The CDR3 DNA follows: TGTGCCAGCAGCCGGACATTGAACACTGAAGCTTTCTTT. It yields the protein CASSRTLNTEAFF.

The gene calls are TRBV4-1 and TRBJ2-7; a possible D gene is TRBD2 (6 bases). The CDR3 is 13 amino acids. V was cut by 4 bases and J by 3 bases, with 10 bases left in between. In germline, CDR1 is MGHRA, CDR2 YSYEKL. This CDR3 reads CASSRGTYYEQYF. Here the CDR3 DNA reads TGCGCCAGCAGCCGAGGGACTTACTACGAGCAGTACTTC.

V gene TRBV29-1 combines with J gene TRBJ1-1; perhaps TRBD1 as D (5 bases). Per germline, CDR1 SQVTM and CDR2 ANQGSEA. The CDR3 consists of 14 residues. V lost 2 bases, J lost 0 bases, and 10 bases lay in between. This chain's CDR3 is CSVEFGGLNTEAFF. Written as DNA, the CDR3 is TGCAGCGTTGAATTTGGGGGGTTGAACACTGAAGCTTTCTTT.

This rearrangement joins TRBV7-9 to TRBJ1-5; D perhaps matches TRBD1 (5 bases). V was trimmed by 6 bases and J by 7 bases, leaving 19 bases between them. CDR1 SEHNR and CDR2 FQNEAQ come from the germline V gene (reference sequence). The CDR3 spans 15 residues. The CDR3 spells CASSPPGREGQPQHF. CDR3 nucleotides: TGTGCCAGCAGTCCTCCCGGCAGGGAGGGGCAGCCCCAGCATTTT.